A single sample gave rise to the 13 T cell receptor beta chains below, sequenced in a study of blood T cell repertoires in COVID-19. The table came from immunoSEQ multiplex PCR; TCRdb's copy has only in-frame clones and leaves some out. This table has approximately 250,000 clones, over 80% appearing once. The sequenced sample was peripheral blood. All receptors come from a woman between 65 and 79 years old with COVID-19, enrolled during active disease.

The CDR3 nucleotides are TGCGCCAGCAGCCAAGTTATTATGAACACTGAAGCTTTCTTT. Protein product: CASSQVIMNTEAFF. The chain joins TRBV4-3 to TRBJ1-1; unclear D gene. V lost 1 base, J lost 0 bases, and 6 bases lay in between. The CDR3 runs to 14 residues. Per the germline V gene, CDR1 is LGHNA and CDR2 is YSLEER.

The DNA of the CDR3 is TGCGCCAGCAGCCAGGGACCAGCTAGCGGAAGTTACAATGAGCAGTTCTTC. Translation: CASSQGPASGSYNEQFF. This chain links TRBV4-1 with TRBJ2-1, with TRBD2 identical over 7 bases. V was pared by 3 bases and J by 4 bases, with 12 bases of the junction left unmatched. Germline CDR1 MGHRA, CDR2 YSYEKL. The CDR3 runs 17 residues.

The chain joins TRBV3-1 (or the pseudogene TRBV3-2) to TRBJ1-2; no definite D call. This CDR3 spans 14 amino acids. Trimming removed 0 bases from V and 4 bases from J, with 9 bases in between. CDR1 is LGHDT and CDR2 is YNNKEL in the germline V gene (reference sequence). DNA for the CDR3: TGTGCCAGCAGCCAAGACCTTTCCTCCTATGGCTACACCTTC. Amino acid sequence: CASSQDLSSYGYTF.

The chain carries TRBV10-3 and TRBJ1-6; D ambiguous. CDR1 and CDR2 from the germline V gene are ENHRY and SYGVKD. CDR3 length: 15 amino acids. V was shortened by 0 bases and J by 10 bases, with 13 bases between the two germline ends. DNA for the CDR3: TGTGCCATCAGTGAGTCTTACAGAGACGTATCACCCCTCCACTTT. Amino acids: CAISESYRDVSPLHF.

CDR3 coding DNA: TGTGCCAGCAGCCAAGGATCGGGTGGTACTGAAGCTTTCTTT. This gives the protein CASSQGSGGTEAFF. The rearrangement uses TRBV3-1 (or the pseudogene TRBV3-2) and TRBJ1-1, with D hard to call. V was pared by 1 base and J by 5 bases, with 11 bases between. This CDR3 is 14 amino acids long. The germline V gene encodes CDR1 LGHDT and CDR2 YNNKEL (reference sequence).

The genes are TRBV24-1 and TRBJ2-1; 12 bases are a match to TRBD2. V shed 4 bases, J shed 3 bases, and the junction held 3 bases outside the gene matches. Germline V gene data show CDR1 as KGHDR and CDR2 as SFDVKD. The CDR3 spans 16 residues. CDR3 protein: CATSDWGLAGYNEQFF. CDR3 sequence (DNA): TGTGCCACCAGTGACTGGGGACTAGCGGGCTACAATGAGCAGTTCTTC.

V and J are TRBV19 and TRBJ1-2; no reliable D call. From germline, CDR1 is LNHDA and CDR2 SQIVND (reference sequence). V lost 4 bases, J lost 5 bases, and 11 bases lay in between. The CDR3 extends over 13 amino acids. CDR3 loop: CASSSPGGYGYTF. The DNA for the CDR3 is TGTGCCAGTAGTAGTCCCGGAGGTTATGGCTACACCTTC.

The chain joins TRBV28 to TRBJ1-6, with 8 bases matching TRBD1. J gave up 3 bases and V 4 bases, and 8 bases lay outside the gene matches. This CDR3 is built from 17 residues. Germline assignment: CDR1 MDHEN and CDR2 SYDVKM. The CDR3 bases are TGTGCCAGCAGTTCGCTCGGACAGGGATTCTATAATTCACCCCTCCACTTT. The encoded protein is CASSSLGQGFYNSPLHF.

The sample holds one count of this clone. The V and J genes are TRBV18 and TRBJ2-3; the match to TRBD2 covers 10 bases. This CDR3 region has 15 residues. The germline CDR1 and CDR2 sequences are KGHSH and LQKENI. V shed 4 bases, J shed 5 bases, and the junction held 6 bases outside the gene matches. The CDR3, as DNA: TGTGCCAGCTCACTTGGGACTAGCGCGATAGATACGCAGTATTTT. This encodes CASSLGTSAIDTQYF.

The J gene is TRBJ1-4, the V gene TRBV5-5, with TRBD1 matching 9 bases. Germline V gene sequence: CDR1 SGHKS, CDR2 YYEKEE (reference sequence). This CDR3 is built from 17 residues. Germline trimming cut 0 bases from V and 5 bases from J; bases unmatched to any gene: 8. The CDR3 region is CASSLEIGTGLNEKLFF. The CDR3 DNA reads as TGTGCCAGCAGCTTGGAAATCGGGACAGGGTTGAATGAAAAACTGTTTTTT.

This clone appeared many times. J is TRBJ1-5 and V is TRBV19; D is possibly TRBD1 (5 bases). Trimming removed 9 bases at V and 3 bases at J, with 9 bases between. There are 12 residues in the CDR3. Germline CDR1 and CDR2: LNHDA and SQIVND (reference sequence). CDR3 DNA: TGTGCCAGCCAGGGCCCCAATCAGCCCCAGCATTTT. Its translation: CASQGPNQPQHF. The full variable domain, in which reference TRBV19 and TRBJ1-5 provide the parts outside the CDR3, is DGGITQSPKYLFRKEGQNVTLSCEQNLNHDAMYWYRQDPGQGLRLIYYSQIVNDFQKGDIAEGYSVSREKKESFPLTVTSAQKNPTAFYLCASQGPNQPQHFGDGTRLSIL.

The chain combines TRBV30 with TRBJ1-4; maybe TRBD1 (5 bases). This CDR3 is built from 13 residues. Between the trimmed V and J ends, which lost 3 bases and 10 bases, there was a span of 15 bases. CDR1 and CDR2 (germline): GTSNPN, SVGIG (reference sequence). In nucleotides, the CDR3 is TGTGCCTGGAGGGGAGGGGCGGAGGGAAAACTGTTTTTT. Protein product: CAWRGGAEGKLFF.

The rearrangement joins TRBV4-3 to TRBJ1-4; D gene unclear. V was clipped by 4 bases and J by 2 bases, with 14 bases between them. The CDR3 is 16 residues long. Germline CDR1 is LGHNA and CDR2 is YSLEER. CDR3 nucleotides: TGCGCCAGCAGCCCTAGAATCGGTGGGACTAATGAAAAACTGTTTTTT. This sequence encodes CASSPRIGGTNEKLFF.